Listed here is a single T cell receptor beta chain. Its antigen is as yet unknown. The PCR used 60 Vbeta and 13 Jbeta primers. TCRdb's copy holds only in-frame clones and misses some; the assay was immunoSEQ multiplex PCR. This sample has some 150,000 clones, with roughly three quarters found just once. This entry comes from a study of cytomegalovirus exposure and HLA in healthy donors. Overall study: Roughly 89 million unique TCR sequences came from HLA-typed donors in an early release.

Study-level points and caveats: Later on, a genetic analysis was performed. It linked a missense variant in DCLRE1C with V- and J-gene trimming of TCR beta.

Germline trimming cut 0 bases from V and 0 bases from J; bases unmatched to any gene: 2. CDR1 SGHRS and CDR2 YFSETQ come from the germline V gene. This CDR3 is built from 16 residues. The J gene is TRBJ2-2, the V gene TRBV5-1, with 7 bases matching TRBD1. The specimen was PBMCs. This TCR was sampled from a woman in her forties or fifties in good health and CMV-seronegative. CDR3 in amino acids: CASSLAGTANTGELFF. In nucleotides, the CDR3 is TGCGCCAGCAGCTTGGCCGGGACAGCGAACACCGGGGAGCTGTTTTTT.